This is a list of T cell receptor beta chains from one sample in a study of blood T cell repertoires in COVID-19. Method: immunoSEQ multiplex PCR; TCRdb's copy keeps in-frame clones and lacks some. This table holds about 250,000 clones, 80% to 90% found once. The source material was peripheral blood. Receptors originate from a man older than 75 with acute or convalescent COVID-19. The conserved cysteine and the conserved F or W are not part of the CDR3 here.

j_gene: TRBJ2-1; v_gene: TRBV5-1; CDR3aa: ASSQYLNEQF
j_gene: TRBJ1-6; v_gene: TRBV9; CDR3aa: ASSHPGEAASPLH
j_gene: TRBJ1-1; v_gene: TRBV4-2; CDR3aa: ASSRPGQVDGRAF
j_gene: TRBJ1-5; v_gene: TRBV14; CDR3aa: ASSQNFGQPQH
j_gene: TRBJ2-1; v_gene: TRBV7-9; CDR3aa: ASSLTLAGGFNEQF
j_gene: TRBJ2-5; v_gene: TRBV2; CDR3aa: ASIKRQTQETQY
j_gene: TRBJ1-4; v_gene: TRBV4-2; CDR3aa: ASSVKGGTGQGEKLF
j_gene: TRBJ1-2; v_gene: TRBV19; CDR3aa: ASRIPGEGVGGYT
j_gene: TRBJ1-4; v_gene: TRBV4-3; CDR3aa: ASSQVLNEKLF
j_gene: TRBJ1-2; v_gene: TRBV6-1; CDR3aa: ASSEISGFDT
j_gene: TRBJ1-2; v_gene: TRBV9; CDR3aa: ASSPSGTGGDYGYT
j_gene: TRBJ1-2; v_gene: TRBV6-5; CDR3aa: ASSRQGDYGYT
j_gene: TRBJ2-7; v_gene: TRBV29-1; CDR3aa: SVGTGPNLDEQY
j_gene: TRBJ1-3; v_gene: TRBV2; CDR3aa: ASSIPEGNTIY
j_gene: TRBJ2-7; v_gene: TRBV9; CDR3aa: ASSVATSGVHEQY
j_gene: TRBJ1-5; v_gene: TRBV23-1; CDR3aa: ASSPWTGINQPQH
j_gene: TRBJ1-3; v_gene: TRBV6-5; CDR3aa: AIAEVVGNTIY
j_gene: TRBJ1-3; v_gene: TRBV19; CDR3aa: ATSRASSGNTIY
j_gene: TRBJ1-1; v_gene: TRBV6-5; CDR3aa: ASFEENTEAF
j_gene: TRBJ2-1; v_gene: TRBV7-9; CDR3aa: ASSLAATNSNEQF
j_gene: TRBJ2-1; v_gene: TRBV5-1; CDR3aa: ASSLGQAVDEQF
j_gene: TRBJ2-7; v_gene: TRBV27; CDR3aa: ASSWASTYEQY
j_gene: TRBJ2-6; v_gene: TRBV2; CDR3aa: ASSPWTSGRSGANVLT
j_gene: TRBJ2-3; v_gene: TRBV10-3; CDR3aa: AISESPGQEGTDTQY
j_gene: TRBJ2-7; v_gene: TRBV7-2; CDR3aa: ASSLPTGAYEQY
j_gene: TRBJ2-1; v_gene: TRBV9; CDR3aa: ASSQSGGQGGEQF
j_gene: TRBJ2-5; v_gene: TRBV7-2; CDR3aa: ASSTGPSGGTQY
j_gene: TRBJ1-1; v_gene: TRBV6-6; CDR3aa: ASSYKPTGGNTEAF
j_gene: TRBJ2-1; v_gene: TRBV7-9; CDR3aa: ASIGINRDRGRANEQF
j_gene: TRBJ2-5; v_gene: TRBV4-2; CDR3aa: ASSQGQFQETQY
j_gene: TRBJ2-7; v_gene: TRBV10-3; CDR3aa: AISQTDTYEQY
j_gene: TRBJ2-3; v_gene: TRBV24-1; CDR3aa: ATSTPITDTQY
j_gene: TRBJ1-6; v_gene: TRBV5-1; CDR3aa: ASSLVEGRSPLH
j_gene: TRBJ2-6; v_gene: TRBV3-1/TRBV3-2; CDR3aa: ASSPRGSGANVLT
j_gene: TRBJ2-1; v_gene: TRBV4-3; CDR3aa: ASSQGPQGNEQF
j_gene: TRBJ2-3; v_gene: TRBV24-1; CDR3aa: ATSQGATDTQY
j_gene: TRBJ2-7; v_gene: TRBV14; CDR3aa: ASSQDIGGGGEQY
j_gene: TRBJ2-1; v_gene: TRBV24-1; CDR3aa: ATRAGLAGGEQF
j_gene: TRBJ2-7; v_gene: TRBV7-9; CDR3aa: ASSLGVGSSYEQY
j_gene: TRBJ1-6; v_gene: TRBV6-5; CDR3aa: ASRYRTGSNSPLH
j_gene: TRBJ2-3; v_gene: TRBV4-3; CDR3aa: ASSQAGTVTDTQY
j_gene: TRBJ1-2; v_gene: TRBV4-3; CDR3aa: ASSQDLRVLGRYGYT
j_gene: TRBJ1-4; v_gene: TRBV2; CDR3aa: ASSALDREYEKLF
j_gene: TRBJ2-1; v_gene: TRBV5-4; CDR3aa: ASSLDTGSYNEQF
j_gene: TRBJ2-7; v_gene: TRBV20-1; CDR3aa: SAERGEQY
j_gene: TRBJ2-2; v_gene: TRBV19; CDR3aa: ASSNRVAGELF
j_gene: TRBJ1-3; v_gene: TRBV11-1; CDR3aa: ASSPARNTIY
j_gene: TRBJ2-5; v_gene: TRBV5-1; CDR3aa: ASSLVSGQETQY
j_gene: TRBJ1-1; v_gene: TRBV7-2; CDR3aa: ASIPRAVNTEAF
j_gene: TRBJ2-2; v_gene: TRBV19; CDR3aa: ASSTRTSGNTGELF
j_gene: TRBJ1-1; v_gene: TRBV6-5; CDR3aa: ASSYSNTRMNTEAF
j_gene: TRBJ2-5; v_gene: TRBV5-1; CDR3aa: ASSLAGSGRGGETQY
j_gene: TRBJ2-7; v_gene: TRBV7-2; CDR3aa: ASSLGRYEQY
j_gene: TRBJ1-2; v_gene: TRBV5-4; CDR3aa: ASSLAQSANYGYT
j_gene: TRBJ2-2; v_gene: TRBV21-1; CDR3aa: ASSKVYGTACTGELF
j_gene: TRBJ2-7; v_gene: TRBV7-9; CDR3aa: ASSLGTGGSYEQY
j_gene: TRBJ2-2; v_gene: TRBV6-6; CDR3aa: ASIWQGTNTGELF
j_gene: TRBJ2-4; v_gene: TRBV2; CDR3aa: ASSENRGDKNIQY
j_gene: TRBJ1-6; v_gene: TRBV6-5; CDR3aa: ASSYQGGDNSPLH